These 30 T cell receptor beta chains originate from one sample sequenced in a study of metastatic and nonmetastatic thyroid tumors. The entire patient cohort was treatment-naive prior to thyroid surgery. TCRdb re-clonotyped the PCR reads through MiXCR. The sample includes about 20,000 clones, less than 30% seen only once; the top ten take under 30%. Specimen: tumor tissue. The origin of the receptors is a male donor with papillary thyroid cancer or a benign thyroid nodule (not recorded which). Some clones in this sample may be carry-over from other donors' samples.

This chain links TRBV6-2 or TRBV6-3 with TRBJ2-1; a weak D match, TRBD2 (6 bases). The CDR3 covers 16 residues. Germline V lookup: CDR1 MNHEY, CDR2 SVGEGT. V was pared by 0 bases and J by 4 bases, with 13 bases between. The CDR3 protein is CASSYSKGLTYNEQFF. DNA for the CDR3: TGTGCCAGCAGTTACTCGAAGGGACTTACTTACAATGAGCAGTTCTTC.

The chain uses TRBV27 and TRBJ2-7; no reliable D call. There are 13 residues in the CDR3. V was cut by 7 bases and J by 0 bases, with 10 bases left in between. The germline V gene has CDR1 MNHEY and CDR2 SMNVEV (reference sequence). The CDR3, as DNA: TGTGCCAGCATGACGCCGAGCTCCTACGAGCAGTACTTC. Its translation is CASMTPSSYEQYF.

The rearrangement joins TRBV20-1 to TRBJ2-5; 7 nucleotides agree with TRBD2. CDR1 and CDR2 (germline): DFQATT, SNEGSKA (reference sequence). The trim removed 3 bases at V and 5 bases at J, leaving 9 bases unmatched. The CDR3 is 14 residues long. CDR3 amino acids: CSARVGGGQETQYF. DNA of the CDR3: TGCAGTGCTAGGGTCGGCGGGGGTCAGGAGACCCAGTACTTC.

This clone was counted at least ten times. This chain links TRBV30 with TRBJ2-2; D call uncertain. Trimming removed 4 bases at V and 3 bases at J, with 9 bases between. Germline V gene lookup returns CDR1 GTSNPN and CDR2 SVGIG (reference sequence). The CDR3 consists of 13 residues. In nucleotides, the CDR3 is TGTGCCTGGACTCGGCACCACACCGGGGAGCTGTTTTTT. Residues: CAWTRHHTGELFF.

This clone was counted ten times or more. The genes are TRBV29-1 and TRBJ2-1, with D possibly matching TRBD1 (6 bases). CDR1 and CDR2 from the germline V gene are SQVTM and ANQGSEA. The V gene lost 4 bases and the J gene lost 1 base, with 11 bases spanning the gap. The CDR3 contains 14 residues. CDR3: CSVVRDTSYNEQFF. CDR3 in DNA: TGCAGCGTTGTAAGGGACACTTCCTACAATGAGCAGTTCTTC.

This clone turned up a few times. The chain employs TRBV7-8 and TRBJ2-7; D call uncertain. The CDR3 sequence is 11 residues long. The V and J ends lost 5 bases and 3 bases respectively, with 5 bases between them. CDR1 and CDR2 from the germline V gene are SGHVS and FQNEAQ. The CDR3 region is CASSPNYEQYF. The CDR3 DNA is TGTGCCAGCAGCCCGAACTACGAGCAGTACTTC. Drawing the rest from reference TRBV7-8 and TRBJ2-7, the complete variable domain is GAGVSQSPRYKVAKRGQDVALRCDPISGHVSLFWYQQALGQGPEFLTYFQNEAQLDKSGLPSDRFFAERPEGSVSTLKIQRTQQEDSAVYLCASSPNYEQYFGPGTRLTVT.

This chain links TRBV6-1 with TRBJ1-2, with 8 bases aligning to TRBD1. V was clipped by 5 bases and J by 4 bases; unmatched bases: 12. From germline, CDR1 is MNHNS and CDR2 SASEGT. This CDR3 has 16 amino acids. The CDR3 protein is CASSPRQGLKFYGYTF. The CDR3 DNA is TGTGCCAGCAGTCCGAGACAGGGGTTAAAGTTCTATGGCTACACCTTC.

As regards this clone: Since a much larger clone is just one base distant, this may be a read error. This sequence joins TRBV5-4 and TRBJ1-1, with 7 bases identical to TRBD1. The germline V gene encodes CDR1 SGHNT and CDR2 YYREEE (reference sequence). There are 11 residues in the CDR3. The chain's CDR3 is CANSKTGEAFF. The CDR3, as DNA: TGTGCCAACAGCAAGACAGGGGAAGCTTTCTTT.

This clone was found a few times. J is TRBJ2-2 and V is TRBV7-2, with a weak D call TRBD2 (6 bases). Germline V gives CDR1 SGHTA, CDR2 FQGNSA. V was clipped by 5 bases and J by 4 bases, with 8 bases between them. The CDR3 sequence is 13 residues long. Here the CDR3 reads CASSRDFTGELFF. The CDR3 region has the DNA TGTGCCAGCAGCAGGGACTTCACCGGGGAGCTGTTTTTT.

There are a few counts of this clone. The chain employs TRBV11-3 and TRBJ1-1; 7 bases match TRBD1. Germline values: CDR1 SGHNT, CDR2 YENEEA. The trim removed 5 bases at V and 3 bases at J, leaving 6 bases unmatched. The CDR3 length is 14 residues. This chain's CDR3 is CASSPGTDDTEAFF. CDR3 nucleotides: TGTGCCAGCAGCCCCGGGACAGACGACACTGAAGCTTTCTTT. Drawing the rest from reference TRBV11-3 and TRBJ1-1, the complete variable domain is EAGVVQSPRYKIIEKKQPVAFWCNPISGHNTLYWYLQNLGQGPELLIRYENEEAVDDSQLPKDRFSAERLKGVDSTLKIQPAELGDSAVYLCASSPGTDDTEAFFGQGTRLTVV.

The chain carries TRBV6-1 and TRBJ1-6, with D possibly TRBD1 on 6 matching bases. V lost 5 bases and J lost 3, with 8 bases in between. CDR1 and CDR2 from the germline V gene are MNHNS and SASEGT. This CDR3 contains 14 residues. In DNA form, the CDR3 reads TGTGCCAGCAGTAGGGGGAACTATAATTCACCCCTCCACTTT. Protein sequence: CASSRGNYNSPLHF.

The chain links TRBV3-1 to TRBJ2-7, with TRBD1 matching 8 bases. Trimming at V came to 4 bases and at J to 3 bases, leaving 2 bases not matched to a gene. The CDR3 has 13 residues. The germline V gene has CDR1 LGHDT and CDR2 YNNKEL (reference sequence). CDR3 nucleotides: TGTGCCAGCAGCCTTGGACAGGGCTACGAGCAGTACTTC. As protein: CASSLGQGYEQYF.

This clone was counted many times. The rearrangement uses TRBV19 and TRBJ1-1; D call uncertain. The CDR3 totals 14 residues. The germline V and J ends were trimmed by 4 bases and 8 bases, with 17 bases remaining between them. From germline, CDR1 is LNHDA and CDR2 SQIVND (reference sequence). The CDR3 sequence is CASSTTGFRSEAFF. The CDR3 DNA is TGTGCCAGTAGTACCACGGGTTTCCGAAGCGAAGCTTTCTTT.

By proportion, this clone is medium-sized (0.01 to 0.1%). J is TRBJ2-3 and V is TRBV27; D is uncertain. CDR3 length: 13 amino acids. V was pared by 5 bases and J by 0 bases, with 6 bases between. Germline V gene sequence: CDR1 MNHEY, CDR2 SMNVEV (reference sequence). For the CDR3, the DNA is TGTGCCAGCAGTATGACTAGCACAGATACGCAGTATTTT. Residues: CASSMTSTDTQYF.

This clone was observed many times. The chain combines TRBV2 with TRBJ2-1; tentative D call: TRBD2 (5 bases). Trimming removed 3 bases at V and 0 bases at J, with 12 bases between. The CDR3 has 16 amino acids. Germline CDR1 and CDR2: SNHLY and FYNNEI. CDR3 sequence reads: CASSDSSLSSYNEQFF. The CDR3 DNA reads TGTGCCAGCAGTGACTCTAGCCTCAGCTCCTACAATGAGCAGTTCTTC.

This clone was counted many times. CDR3: CASSLGLAGPNEQFF. The CDR3 bases are TGTGCCAGTAGTCTGGGACTAGCGGGGCCTAATGAGCAGTTCTTC. The V and J genes are TRBV19 and TRBJ2-1, with 13 bases fitting TRBD2. Per germline, CDR1 LNHDA and CDR2 SQIVND (reference sequence). There are 15 residues in the CDR3. Germline trimming cut 5 bases from V and 7 bases from J; bases unmatched to any gene: 5.

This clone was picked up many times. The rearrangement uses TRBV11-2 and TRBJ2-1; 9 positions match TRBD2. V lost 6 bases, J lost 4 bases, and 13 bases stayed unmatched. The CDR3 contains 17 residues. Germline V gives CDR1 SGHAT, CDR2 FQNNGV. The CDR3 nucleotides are TGTGCCAGCAGTTCCAGCCGTAGCGGGAGAAGATACAATGAGCAGTTCTTC. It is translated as CASSSSRSGRRYNEQFF.

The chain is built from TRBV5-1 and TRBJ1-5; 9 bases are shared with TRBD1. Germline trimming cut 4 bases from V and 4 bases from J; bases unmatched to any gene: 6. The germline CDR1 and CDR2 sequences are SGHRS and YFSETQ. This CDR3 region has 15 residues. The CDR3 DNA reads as TGCGCCAGCAGCAAAGGACAGGGGCGGAATCAGCCCCAGCATTTT. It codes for CASSKGQGRNQPQHF.

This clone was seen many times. CDR3 loop: CSAEGQGAYEQYF. CDR3 nucleotide sequence: TGCAGTGCTGAGGGACAGGGGGCCTACGAGCAGTACTTC. The chain is built from TRBV20-1 and TRBJ2-7, with 11 bases that match TRBD1. Germline CDR1 is DFQATT and CDR2 is SNEGSKA (reference sequence). The CDR3 totals 13 residues. Trimming cost V 5 bases and J 2 bases; bases outside gene matches: 2.

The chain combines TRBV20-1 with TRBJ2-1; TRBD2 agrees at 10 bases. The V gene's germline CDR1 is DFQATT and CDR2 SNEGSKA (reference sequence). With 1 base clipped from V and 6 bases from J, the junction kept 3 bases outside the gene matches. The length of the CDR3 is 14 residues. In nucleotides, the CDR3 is TGCAGTGCTAGAGTCCTAGCGGGAGCCAATGAGCAGTTCTTC. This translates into CSARVLAGANEQFF.

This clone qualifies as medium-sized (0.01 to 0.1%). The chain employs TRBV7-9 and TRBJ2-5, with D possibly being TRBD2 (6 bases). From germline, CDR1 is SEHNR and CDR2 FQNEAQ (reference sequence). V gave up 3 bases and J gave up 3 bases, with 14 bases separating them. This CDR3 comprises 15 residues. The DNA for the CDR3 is TGTGCCAGCAGCTTGCTGGGGGGACGAAAAGAGACCCAGTACTTC. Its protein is CASSLLGGRKETQYF. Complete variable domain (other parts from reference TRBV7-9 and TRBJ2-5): DTGVSQNPRHKITKRGQNVTFRCDPISEHNRLYWYRQTLGQGPEFLTYFQNEAQLEKSRLLSDRFSAERPKGSFSTLEIQRTEQGDSAMYLCASSLLGGRKETQYFGPGTRLLVL.

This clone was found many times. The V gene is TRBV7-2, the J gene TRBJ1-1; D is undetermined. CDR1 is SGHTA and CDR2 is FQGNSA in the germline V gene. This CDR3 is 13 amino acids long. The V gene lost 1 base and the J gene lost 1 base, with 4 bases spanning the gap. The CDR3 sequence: CASSLDKNTEAFF. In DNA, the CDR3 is TGTGCCAGCAGCTTAGACAAGAACACTGAAGCTTTCTTT.

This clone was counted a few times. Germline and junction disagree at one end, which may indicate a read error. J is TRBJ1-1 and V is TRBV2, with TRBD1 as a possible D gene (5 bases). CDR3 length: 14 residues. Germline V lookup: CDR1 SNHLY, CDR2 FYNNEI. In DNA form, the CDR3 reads TGTGCCAGTAGACCGGGACCCATGAACACTGAAGATTTCTTT. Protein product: CASRPGPMNTEDFF.

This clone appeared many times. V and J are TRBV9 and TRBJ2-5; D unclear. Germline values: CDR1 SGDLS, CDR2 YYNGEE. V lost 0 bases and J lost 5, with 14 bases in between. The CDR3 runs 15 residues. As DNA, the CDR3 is TGTGCCAGCAGCGTAGATGGCGTGTCGACCGAGACCCAGTACTTC. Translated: CASSVDGVSTETQYF.

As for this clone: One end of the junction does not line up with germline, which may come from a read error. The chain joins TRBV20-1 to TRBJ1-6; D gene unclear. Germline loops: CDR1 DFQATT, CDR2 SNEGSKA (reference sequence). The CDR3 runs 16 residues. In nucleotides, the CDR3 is TGCAGTGCTAGAGAACCCGTGGGCTCCTATAATTCACCCCTCTACTTT. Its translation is CSAREPVGSYNSPLYF.

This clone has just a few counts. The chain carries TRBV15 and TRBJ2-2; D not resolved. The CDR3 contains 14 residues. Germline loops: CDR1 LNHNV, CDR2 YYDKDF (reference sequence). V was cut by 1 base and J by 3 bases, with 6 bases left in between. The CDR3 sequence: CATSRGSDTGELFF. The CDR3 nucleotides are TGTGCCACCAGCAGAGGCTCGGACACCGGGGAGCTGTTTTTT. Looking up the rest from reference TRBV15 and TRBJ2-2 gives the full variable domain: DAMVIQNPRYQVTQFGKPVTLSCSQTLNHNVMYWYQQKSSQAPKLLFHYYDKDFNNEADTPDNFQSRRPNTSFCFLDIRSPGLGDTAMYLCATSRGSDTGELFFGEGSRLTVL.

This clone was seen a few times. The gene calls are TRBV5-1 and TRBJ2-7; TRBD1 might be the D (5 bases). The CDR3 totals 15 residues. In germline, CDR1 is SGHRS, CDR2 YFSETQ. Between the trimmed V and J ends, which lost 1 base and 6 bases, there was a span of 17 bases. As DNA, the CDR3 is TGCGCCAGCAGCTTGTCTCTTAGGGGTAATGGCGAGCAGTACTTC. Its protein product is CASSLSLRGNGEQYF.

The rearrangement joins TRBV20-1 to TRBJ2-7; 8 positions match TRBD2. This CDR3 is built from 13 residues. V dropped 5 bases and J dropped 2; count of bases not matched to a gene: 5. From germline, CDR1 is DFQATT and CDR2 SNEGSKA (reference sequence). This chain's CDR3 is CSAHNSGTYEQYF. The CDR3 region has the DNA TGCAGTGCTCATAATAGCGGGACCTACGAGCAGTACTTC.

CDR3 DNA: TGTGCCAGCAGCAAAGGCGGCGCCTCAGGACAGCCCCAGCATTTT. It specifies CASSKGGASGQPQHF. The chain carries TRBV3-1 and TRBJ1-5, with D unresolved. The germline CDR1 and CDR2 sequences are LGHDT and YNNKEL (reference sequence). The CDR3 has 15 amino acids. V was shortened by 5 bases and J by 7 bases, with 18 bases between the two germline ends.

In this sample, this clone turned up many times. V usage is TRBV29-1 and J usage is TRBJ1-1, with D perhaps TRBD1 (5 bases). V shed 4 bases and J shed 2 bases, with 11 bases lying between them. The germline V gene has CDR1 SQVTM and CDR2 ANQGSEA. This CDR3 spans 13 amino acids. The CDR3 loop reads CSVAGQGNTEAFF. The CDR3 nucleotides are TGCAGCGTTGCGGGGCAGGGAAACACTGAAGCTTTCTTT.